These T cell receptor beta chains were read from a single sample in a study of blood T cell repertoires in COVID-19. TCRdb's copy holds only in-frame clones and misses some; the assay was immunoSEQ multiplex PCR. The sample includes 75,000 to 95,000 clones, 85% to 90% seen only once; the top ten take roughly 1.1%. The sequencing input was peripheral blood. All receptors come from a human donor in a cohort sampled during active COVID-19. Both conserved end residues are part of each CDR3. Each record gives: clone size, D gene, V gene, J gene, CDR3 protein, CDR3 DNA. The D gene is left open where the match is weak. Clone size is given for some rows only: seen once, a few or many times, or a class if the clone is expanded.

-	TRBD1	TRBV9	TRBJ1-1	CASSPITGDTEAFF	TGTGCCAGCAGCCCTATCACAGGGGACACTGAAGCTTTCTTT
-	TRBD1	TRBV5-4	TRBJ2-1	CASSLGTASYNEQFF	TGTGCCAGCAGCCTGGGGACAGCCTCCTACAATGAGCAGTTCTTC
once	-	TRBV2	TRBJ1-5	CAGGGDNQPQHF	TGTGCCGGGGGAGGGGATAATCAGCCCCAGCATTTT
-	TRBD1	TRBV5-1	TRBJ2-7	CASSLGDSSTYEQYF	TGCGCCAGCAGCTTGGGGGACAGTTCTACCTACGAGCAGTACTTC
once	TRBD2	TRBV28	TRBJ2-1	CASSKGGSGRGNEQFF	TGTGCCAGCAGTAAGGGTGGTAGCGGGAGGGGCAATGAGCAGTTCTTC
-	TRBD2	TRBV27	TRBJ2-1	CASSFSWTSGSSYNEQFF	TGTGCCAGCAGTTTCTCCTGGACTAGCGGGAGTTCCTACAATGAGCAGTTCTTC
-	-	TRBV12-3/TRBV12-4	TRBJ2-1	CASSLLVSEQFF	TGTGCCAGCAGTTTGCTAGTAAGTGAGCAGTTCTTC
-	TRBD1	TRBV6-5	TRBJ1-1	CASSYGGTGWNTEAFF	TGTGCCAGCAGTTACGGTGGGACAGGGTGGAACACTGAAGCTTTCTTT
few	-	TRBV19	TRBJ1-5	CASSIFYSSNQPQHF	TGTGCCAGTAGTATCTTCTATTCGAGCAATCAGCCCCAGCATTTT
-	TRBD2	TRBV7-9	TRBJ2-1	CASSRRLAGANSYNEQFF	TGTGCCAGCAGCCGACGACTAGCGGGAGCCAACTCCTACAATGAGCAGTTCTTC